This TCR beta chain was profiled in a study of T cell repertoires in cytomegalovirus infection. In the study overall: HLA-B-restricted CMV epitopes that are well studied were used alongside recently identified HLA-C-restricted ones. Both a matching HLA type and CMV infection were indicated by public TCR beta signatures. Notes on the study in general: CMV carriers with the relevant HLA were identified by cumulative public TCR beta family frequency. CMV-specific TCR beta clonotypes restricted by HLA-C dominated the ex vivo response.

A few counts support this clonotype. Antigen unknown. Each CDR3 protein gets one entry after TCRdb re-called the reads with MiXCR. The data show hundreds of thousands of distinct CDR3 sequences, around 30% seen once. Germline V gene data show CDR1 as MNHNS and CDR2 as SASEGT. V was clipped by 5 bases and J by 3 bases, with 13 bases between them. This CDR3 has 14 residues. This sequence joins TRBV6-1 and TRBJ1-1; maybe TRBD1 (6 bases). This sample comprised cultured CD8+ T cells from PBMCs, obtained from culture after CMV antigen stimulation. The sequence derives from a human donor in good health (CMV status not recorded). Some clones in this sample may be carry-over from other donors' samples. The CDR3 is CASSSRGGYTEAFF. The CDR3 bases are TGTGCCAGCAGTTCCAGGGGAGGGTACACTGAAGCTTTCTTT.